This TCR beta chain was captured by sequencing in a study of cytotoxic CD8 clonotypes in ibrutinib-treated CLL. The CDR3 runs 12 residues. Germline loops: CDR1 MDHEN, CDR2 SYDVKM. Trimming removed 8 bases from V and 2 bases from J; junction bases left unmatched: 2. Overall study results and limits: Baseline clonality was higher than in age-matched healthy donors and moved in step with circulating CD8+ T-cell counts.

The repertoire was sequenced with immunoSEQ multiplex PCR; TCRdb's copy has only in-frame clones and lacks some. The data hold 300,000 or so clones, with approximately 67% observed a single time. This clone came up a few times. Its target is not known. The chain joins TRBV28 to TRBJ2-5; 7 bases match TRBD2. The material was PBMCs, obtained after 36 months of ibrutinib treatment. This clonotype was obtained from a human donor with chronic lymphocytic leukemia. As DNA, the CDR3 is TGTGCCAGCGGGGGGGGGCAAGAGACCCAGTACTTC. This sequence encodes CASGGGQETQYF.